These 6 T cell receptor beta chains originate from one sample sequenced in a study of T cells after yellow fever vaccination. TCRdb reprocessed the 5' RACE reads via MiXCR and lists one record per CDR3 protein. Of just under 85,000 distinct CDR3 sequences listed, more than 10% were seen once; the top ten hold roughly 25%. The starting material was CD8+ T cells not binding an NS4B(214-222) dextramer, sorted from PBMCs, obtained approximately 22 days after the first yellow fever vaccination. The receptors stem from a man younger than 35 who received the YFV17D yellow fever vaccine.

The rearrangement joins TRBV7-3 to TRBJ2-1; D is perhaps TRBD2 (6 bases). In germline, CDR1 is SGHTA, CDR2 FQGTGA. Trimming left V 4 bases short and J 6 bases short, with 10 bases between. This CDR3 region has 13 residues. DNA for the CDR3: TGTGCCAGCAGCTCTATCGGGGGCAATGAGCAGTTCTTC. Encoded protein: CASSSIGGNEQFF.

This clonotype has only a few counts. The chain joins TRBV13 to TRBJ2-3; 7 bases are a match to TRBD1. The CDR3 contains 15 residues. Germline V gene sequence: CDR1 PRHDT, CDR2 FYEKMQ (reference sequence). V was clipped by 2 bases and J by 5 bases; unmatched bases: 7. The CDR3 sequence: CASSLIRQGEDTQYF. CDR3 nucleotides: TGTGCCAGCAGCTTAATCCGACAGGGAGAAGATACGCAGTATTTT.

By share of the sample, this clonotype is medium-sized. The CDR3 DNA reads TGTGCCAGCAGCTTAGGTCTCTCCTACGAGCAGTACTTC. It specifies CASSLGLSYEQYF. V and J are TRBV7-6 and TRBJ2-7; D is uncertain. V lost 1 base and J lost 0, with 4 bases in between. CDR3 size: 13 residues. Germline V gives CDR1 SGHVS, CDR2 FNYEAQ.

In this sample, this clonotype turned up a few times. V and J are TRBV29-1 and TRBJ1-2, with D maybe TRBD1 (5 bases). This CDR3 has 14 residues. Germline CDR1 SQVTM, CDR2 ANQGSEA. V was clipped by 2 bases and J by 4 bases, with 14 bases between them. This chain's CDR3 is CSVESTGHSYGYTF. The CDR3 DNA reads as TGCAGCGTTGAATCAACCGGACACAGCTATGGCTACACCTTC.

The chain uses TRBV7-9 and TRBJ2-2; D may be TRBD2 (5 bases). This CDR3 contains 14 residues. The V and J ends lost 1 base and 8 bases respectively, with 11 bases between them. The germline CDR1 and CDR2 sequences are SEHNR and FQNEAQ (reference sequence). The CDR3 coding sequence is TGTGCCAGCAGCTTAGGGGCCCGGACTGGGGAGCTGTTTTTT. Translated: CASSLGARTGELFF. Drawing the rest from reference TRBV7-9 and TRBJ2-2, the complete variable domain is DTGVSQNPRHKITKRGQNVTFRCDPISEHNRLYWYRQTLGQGPEFLTYFQNEAQLEKSRLLSDRFSAERPKGSFSTLEIQRTEQGDSAMYLCASSLGARTGELFFGEGSRLTVL.

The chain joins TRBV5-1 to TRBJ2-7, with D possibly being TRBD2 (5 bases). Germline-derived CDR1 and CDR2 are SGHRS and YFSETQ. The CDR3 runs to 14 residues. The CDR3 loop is CTSSLESGSYEQYV. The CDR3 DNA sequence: TGCACCAGCAGCTTGGAAAGCGGATCCTACGAGCAGTACGTC.